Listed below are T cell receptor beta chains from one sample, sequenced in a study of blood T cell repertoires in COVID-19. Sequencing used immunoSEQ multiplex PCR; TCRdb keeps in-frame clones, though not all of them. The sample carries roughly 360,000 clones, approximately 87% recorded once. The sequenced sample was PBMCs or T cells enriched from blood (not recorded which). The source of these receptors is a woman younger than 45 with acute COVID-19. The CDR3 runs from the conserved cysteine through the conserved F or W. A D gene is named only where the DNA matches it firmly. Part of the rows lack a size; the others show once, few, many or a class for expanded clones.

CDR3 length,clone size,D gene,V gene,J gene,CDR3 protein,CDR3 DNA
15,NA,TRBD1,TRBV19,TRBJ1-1,CASSATGAWNTEAFF,TGTGCCAGTAGCGCTACAGGGGCGTGGAACACTGAAGCTTTCTTT
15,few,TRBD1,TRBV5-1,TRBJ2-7,CASRSGTGDFYEQYF,TGCGCCAGCAGATCCGGGACAGGAGACTTCTACGAGCAGTACTTC
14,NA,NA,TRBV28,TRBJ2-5,CASSFGYIQETQYF,TGTGCCAGCAGTTTCGGGTATATTCAAGAGACCCAGTACTTC
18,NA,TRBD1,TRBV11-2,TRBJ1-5,CASNSHSGTVLSNQPQHF,TGTGCCAGCAACTCCCATTCCGGGACAGTACTTAGCAATCAGCCCCAGCATTTT
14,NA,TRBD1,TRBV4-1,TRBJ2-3,CASSPPDRVDTQYF,TGCGCCAGCAGCCCCCCGGACAGGGTAGATACGCAGTATTTT
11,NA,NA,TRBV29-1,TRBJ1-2,CSVDWGQGYTF,TGCAGCGTTGACTGGGGCCAGGGCTACACCTTC
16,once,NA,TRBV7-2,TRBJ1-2,CASSPLGPGQNYGYTF,TGTGCCAGCAGTCCCCTCGGGCCAGGGCAGAACTATGGCTACACCTTC
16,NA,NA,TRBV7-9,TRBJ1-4,CASSPLSGAADEKLFF,TGTGCCAGCAGCCCCCTCTCAGGGGCGGCGGATGAAAAACTGTTTTTT
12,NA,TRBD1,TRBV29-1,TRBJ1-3,CSGRGGGNTIYF,TGCAGCGGCCGAGGGGGCGGAAACACCATATATTTT
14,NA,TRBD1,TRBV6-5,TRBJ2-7,CASSGTGGLYEQYF,TGTGCCAGCAGCGGGACAGGGGGTCTCTACGAGCAGTACTTC
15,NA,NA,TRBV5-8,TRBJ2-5,CASSFSGGGQETQYF,TGTGCCAGCAGCTTCTCGGGGGGCGGTCAAGAGACCCAGTACTTC
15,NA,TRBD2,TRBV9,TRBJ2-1,CASSVVPGGLDEQFF,TGTGCCAGCAGCGTAGTACCGGGGGGGCTTGATGAGCAGTTCTTC